Detailed here is one T cell receptor beta chain. Its antigen remains unknown. Trimming shortened V by 7 bases and J by 3 bases, and 6 bases separated the two germline ends. The CDR3 sequence is 11 residues long. Looked up from germline, CDR1 is SQVTM and CDR2 is ANQGSEA. A single record per CDR3 protein comes from TCRdb applying MiXCR to the RT-PCR reads. In the table there are about 650,000 distinct CDR3 sequences, approximately 14% of which are singletons. These data come from a study of response to subunit inactivated influenza vaccine. Points from the study as a whole: The authors offered the suggestion that each seasonal influenza vaccination recruits few new T cells.

Specimen: PBMCs from blood, collected 12 days after vaccination. The rearrangement joins TRBV29-1 to TRBJ1-4, with D unclear. The TCR comes from a man aged 45-65 years who received an inactivated influenza vaccine. CDR3 sequence (DNA): TGCAGCGGGAAGGCTAATGAAAAACTGTTTTTT. This sequence encodes CSGKANEKLFF.